The clone carrying this T cell receptor (beta chain) has only a few counts. What it binds is unknown. The CDR3 has 16 residues. The J segment lost 8 bases and the V segment lost 5 bases, leaving 10 bases of the junction unmatched. Germline-derived CDR1 and CDR2 are LGHNA and YNFKEQ. This sample was taken from a study of breast tumors, draining lymph nodes, adjacent tissues. The study, taken as a whole, reports: Most tumor T cells seemingly derive from lymph node, then expand in tumor. The lymph node origin of tumor T cells was framed as consistent with a hypothesis, not demonstrated.

TCRdb independently ran MiXCR on the multiplex PCR reads; one entry per CDR3 protein. The sample lists 9,500 to 12,000 distinct CDR3 sequences; about 50% were seen once. The rearrangement uses TRBV4-2 and TRBJ2-1, with 12 nucleotides matching TRBD2. The sequenced sample was breast tumor tissue. This TCR was recovered from a female donor with breast cancer. Some clones in this sample may be carry-over from other donors' samples. Here the CDR3 reads CASSASTSGSADEQFF. The CDR3 nucleotides are TGTGCCAGCAGCGCATCGACTAGCGGGAGTGCCGATGAGCAGTTCTTC.